Listed below are T cell receptor beta chains from one sample, sequenced in a study of post-analysis software for immune sequencing data. TCRdb independently ran MiXCR on the PCR reads; one entry per CDR3 protein. The profile shows roughly 700,000 distinct CDR3 sequences, less than 35% of them singletons. Input material: blood. The receptors originated from a girl aged 5 to 17 with multiple sclerosis. Both conserved end residues are part of each CDR3. A D gene is named only where the DNA matches it firmly. Rows give clone size only sometimes, using once, few, many, or a class for an expanded clone.

>TRBJ1-1|few|NA|15|TRBV9
TGTGCCAGCAGCGTAGTGAGGCAGGACAACACTGAAGCTTTCTTT
CASSVVRQDNTEAFF
>TRBJ1-6|few|NA|14|TRBV24-1
TGTGCCACCTCAAGGGCGGACTATAATTCACCCCTCCACTTT
CATSRADYNSPLHF
>TRBJ2-1|few|TRBD2|15|TRBV20-1
TGCAGTGCAGAGGGACTAGCGCGAGGCAACAATGAGCAGTTCTTC
CSAEGLARGNNEQFF
>TRBJ2-1|NA|NA|14|TRBV2
TGTGCCAGCAGACCCATCAAAATGGGCAATGAGCAGTTCTTC
CASRPIKMGNEQFF
>TRBJ1-6|NA|NA|15|TRBV6-1
TGTGCCAGCAGTGAAGTATCGGCAGCCGGTGACCCCCTCCACTTT
CASSEVSAAGDPLHF
>TRBJ2-3|few|TRBD2|19|TRBV5-1
TGCGCCAGCAGCCTGATCCGGGAGTTAGCGGGGGGAAGCACAGATACGCAGTATTTT
CASSLIRELAGGSTDTQYF
>TRBJ2-7|NA|TRBD1|13|TRBV12-3/TRBV12-4
TGTGCCAGCACCCACTCGACAGGGAGCGAGCAGTACTTC
CASTHSTGSEQYF
>TRBJ2-4|few|NA|13|TRBV7-2
TGTGCCAGCAGCTCGGTAGCCAAAAACATTCAGTACTTC
CASSSVAKNIQYF
>TRBJ2-1|few|TRBD1|18|TRBV5-1
TGCGCCAGCAGCTTGGTCGGGACAGGGGTAGCGGGCTACAATGAGCAGTTCTTC
CASSLVGTGVAGYNEQFF
>TRBJ2-3|NA|NA|14|TRBV25-1
TGTGCCAGCAGTGAATGGGGGACGGGCAGCGGGCAGTATTTT
CASSEWGTGSGQYF
>TRBJ2-7|NA|NA|13|TRBV5-1
TGCGCCAGCAGCCTAAGTGTAGGGGACGAGCAGTACTTC
CASSLSVGDEQYF
>TRBJ2-7|NA|NA|14|TRBV2
TGTGCCAGCAGTCCTCCGGTCGAAGCCCACGAGCAGTACTTC
CASSPPVEAHEQYF
>TRBJ2-5|NA|TRBD2|15|TRBV20-1
TGCAGTGCTAGAGCCCTGGCGGGAGTCCAAGAGACCCTGTACTTC
CSARALAGVQETLYF
>TRBJ2-3|NA|NA|17|TRBV7-9
TGTGCCAGCAGCTACGGGGATTCCCCGGCTAGCACAGATACGCAGTATTTT
CASSYGDSPASTDTQYF
>TRBJ2-7|NA|NA|14|TRBV12-3/TRBV12-4
TGTGCCAGCAGCCCCGGTTCGGGTCGCTACGAGCAGTACTTC
CASSPGSGRYEQYF
>TRBJ2-7|few|NA|14|TRBV28
TGTGCCAGCATTTCTCGTACAGGGCGGTACGAGCAGTACTTC
CASISRTGRYEQYF
>TRBJ2-7|few|NA|14|TRBV29-1
TGCAGCGTTGACGCCGGTGGGGGTACCTACGAGCAGTACTTC
CSVDAGGGTYEQYF
>TRBJ2-7|NA|NA|14|TRBV10-3
TGTGCCATCAGCTGGGGCAGGGGTGGGGACGAGCAGTACTTC
CAISWGRGGDEQYF
>TRBJ2-7|few|TRBD2|16|TRBV7-9
TGTGCCAGCAGCTCTTTCGAGCGGGACGGGAGCTACGAGCAGTACTTC
CASSSFERDGSYEQYF
>TRBJ1-6|NA|TRBD1|16|TRBV20-1
TGCAGTGTTATGTCGACAGGGGGCGCCTCTAATTCACCCCTCCACTTT
CSVMSTGGASNSPLHF
>TRBJ2-5|NA|NA|13|TRBV27
TGTGCCAGCAGTGTCTTGGCGGGGGAGACCCAGTACTTC
CASSVLAGETQYF
>TRBJ1-2|many|NA|17|TRBV4-1
TGCGCCAGCAGCCAAGATCAGAAGGGCCATTCCTTCGATGGCTACACCTTC
CASSQDQKGHSFDGYTF
>TRBJ2-5|NA|NA|13|TRBV20-1
TGCAGCCCCCACCGGCCTCTTCAAGAGACCCAGTACTTC
CSPHRPLQETQYF
>TRBJ1-2|many|NA|12|TRBV29-1
TGCAGCGTCTCCGGGACGGCCGGTGGCTACACCTTC
CSVSGTAGGYTF
>TRBJ2-1|few|NA|13|TRBV3-1
TGTGCCAGCATGGAGGGGTCCTACAATGAGCAGTTCTTC
CASMEGSYNEQFF